The present TCR beta chain was sequenced within a study of cytomegalovirus exposure and HLA in healthy donors. Of note for this clone: The antigen remains undetermined.

The CDR3 has 12 amino acids. Germline values: CDR1 SGDLS, CDR2 YYNGEE. Trimming shortened V by 0 bases and J by 7 bases, and 7 bases separated the two germline ends. Study conclusions and caveats: Exclusion as indistinguishable affected some V segments, including TRBV6-2 and TRBV6-3.

The PCR contained 60 Vbeta and 13 Jbeta primers. Here immunoSEQ multiplex PCR was the method, and the copy in TCRdb shows in-frame clones only, minus some. The sample lists 250,000 or so clones, around 81% seen once, with roughly 7.4% in the top ten. This TCR came from a woman aged 60-70 years in good health and CMV-seropositive. V gene TRBV9 combines with J gene TRBJ1-1; a weak D match, TRBD1 (5 bases). The sequencing input was PBMCs. CDR3 loop: CASSVADSEAFF. CDR3 coding DNA: TGTGCCAGCAGCGTAGCTGACAGTGAAGCTTTCTTT.